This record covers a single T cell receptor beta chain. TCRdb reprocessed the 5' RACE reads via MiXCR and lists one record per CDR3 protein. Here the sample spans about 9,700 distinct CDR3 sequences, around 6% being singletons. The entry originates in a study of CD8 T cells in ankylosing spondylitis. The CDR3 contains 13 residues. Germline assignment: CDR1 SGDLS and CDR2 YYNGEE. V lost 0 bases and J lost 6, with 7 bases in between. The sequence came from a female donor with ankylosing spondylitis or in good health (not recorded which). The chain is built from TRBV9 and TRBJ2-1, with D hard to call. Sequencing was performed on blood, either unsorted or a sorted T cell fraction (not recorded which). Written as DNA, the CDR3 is TGTGCCAGCAGCGTAGACGGTAGCAATGAGCAGTTCTTC. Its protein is CASSVDGSNEQFF.